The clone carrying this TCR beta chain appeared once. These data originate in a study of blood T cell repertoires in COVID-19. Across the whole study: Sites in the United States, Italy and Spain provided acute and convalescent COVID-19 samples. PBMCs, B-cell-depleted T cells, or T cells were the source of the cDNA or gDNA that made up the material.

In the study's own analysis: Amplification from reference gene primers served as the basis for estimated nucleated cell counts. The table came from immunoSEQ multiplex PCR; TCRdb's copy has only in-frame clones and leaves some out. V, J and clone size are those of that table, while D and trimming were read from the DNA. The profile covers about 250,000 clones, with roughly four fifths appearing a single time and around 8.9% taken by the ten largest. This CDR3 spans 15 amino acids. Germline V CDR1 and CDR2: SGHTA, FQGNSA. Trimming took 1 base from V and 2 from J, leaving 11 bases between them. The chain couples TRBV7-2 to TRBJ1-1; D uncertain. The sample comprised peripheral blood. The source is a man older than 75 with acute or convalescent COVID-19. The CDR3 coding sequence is TGTGCCAGCAGCTTAGGGCGAGGAATCAACACTGAAGCTTTCTTT. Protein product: CASSLGRGINTEAFF. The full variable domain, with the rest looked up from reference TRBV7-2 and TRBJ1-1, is GAGVSQSPSNKVTEKGKDVELRCDPISGHTALYWYRQSLGQGLEFLIYFQGNSAPDKSGLPSDRFSAERTGGSVSTLTIQRTQQEDSAVYLCASSLGRGINTEAFFGQGTRLTVV.